This note documents a single TCR beta chain sequence. As yet, its antigen is unknown. This sample is drawn from a study of CD8+ T cells in alopecia areata. About the study: Treatment comprised oral tofacitinib, 5 to 10 mg twice daily, in treated patients. Whole-study results and caveats: Researchers report lesional scalp, most notably alopecia totalis/universalis, outstripped normal scalp in clonality.

The CDR3 extends over 17 amino acids. Germline loops: CDR1 SGHRS, CDR2 YFSETQ. V lost 5 bases to trimming and J lost 7 bases, with 24 bases between them. RNA extraction and reverse transcription yielded cDNA as sequencing template. Libraries were prepared by immunoSEQ multiplex PCR; TCRdb keeps only in-frame clonotypes and omits some of them. The data contain over 200,000 clones, about three fifths of them singletons. Lesional scalp punch biopsies and peripheral blood were collected from alopecia areata patients. The rearrangement joins TRBV5-1 to TRBJ1-4; perhaps TRBD1 as D (5 bases). This sample comprised CD4+ T cells sorted from blood, obtained at week 0. This TCR was recovered from a human donor with alopecia areata. CDR3 sequence: CASSRLGDLPQSEKLFF. In DNA form, the CDR3 reads TGCGCCAGCAGTCGACTTGGGGACCTCCCCCAGAGTGAAAAACTGTTTTTT.